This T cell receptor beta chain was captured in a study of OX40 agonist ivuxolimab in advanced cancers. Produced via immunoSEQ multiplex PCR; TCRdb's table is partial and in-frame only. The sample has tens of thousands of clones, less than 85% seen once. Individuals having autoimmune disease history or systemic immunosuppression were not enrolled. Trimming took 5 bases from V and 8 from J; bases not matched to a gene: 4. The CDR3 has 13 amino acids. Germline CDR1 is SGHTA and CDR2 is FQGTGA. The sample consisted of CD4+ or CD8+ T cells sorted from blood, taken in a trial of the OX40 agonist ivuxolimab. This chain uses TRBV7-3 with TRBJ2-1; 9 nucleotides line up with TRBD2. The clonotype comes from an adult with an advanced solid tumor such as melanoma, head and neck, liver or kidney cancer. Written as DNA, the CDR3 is TGTGCCAGCAGCCCGCGGGGGGGCGATGAGCAGTTCTTC. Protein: CASSPRGGDEQFF.